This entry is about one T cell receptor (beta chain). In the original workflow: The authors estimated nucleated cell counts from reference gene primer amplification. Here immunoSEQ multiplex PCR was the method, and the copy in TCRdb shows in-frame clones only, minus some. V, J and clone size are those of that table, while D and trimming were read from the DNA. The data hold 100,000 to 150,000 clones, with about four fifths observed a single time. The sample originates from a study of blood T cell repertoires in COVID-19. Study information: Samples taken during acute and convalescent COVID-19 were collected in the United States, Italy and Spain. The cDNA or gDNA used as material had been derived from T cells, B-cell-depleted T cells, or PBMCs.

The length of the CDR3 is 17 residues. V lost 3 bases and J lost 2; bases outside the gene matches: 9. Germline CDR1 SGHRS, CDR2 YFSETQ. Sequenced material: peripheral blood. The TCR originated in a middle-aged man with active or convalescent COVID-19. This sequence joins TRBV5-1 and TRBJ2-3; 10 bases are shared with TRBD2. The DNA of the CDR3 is TGCGCCAGCAGCTCGGGGCCTAGCGGGGGCCCCACAGATACGCAGTATTTT. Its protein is CASSSGPSGGPTDTQYF.